Listed below are T cell receptor beta chains from one sample, sequenced in a study of blood T cells in healthy people across ages. MiXCR, applied by TCRdb to the 5' RACE reads, yields one record per CDR3 protein. The table lists 850,000 or so distinct CDR3 sequences, 29% of them singletons. The specimen sequenced was blood. Source of these receptors: a woman aged 80 or over in good health. CDR3s include the opening cysteine and the closing phenylalanine or tryptophan. Each record gives: CDR3 protein, J gene, V gene.

cdr3_aa: CASTRGTNTDAQYF
j_call: TRBJ2-3
v_call: TRBV12-3/TRBV12-4

cdr3_aa: CASSLRGRRTFF
j_call: TRBJ1-1
v_call: TRBV12-3/TRBV12-4

cdr3_aa: CASSNQREGGYGYTF
j_call: TRBJ1-2
v_call: TRBV4-1

cdr3_aa: CASSPSYLQGVNEQFF
j_call: TRBJ2-1
v_call: TRBV7-2

cdr3_aa: CASSQPPRVHEQYF
j_call: TRBJ2-7
v_call: TRBV7-2

cdr3_aa: CASSSTASGTGDGSYGYTF
j_call: TRBJ1-2
v_call: TRBV11-2

cdr3_aa: CASSQVTGTEAFF
j_call: TRBJ1-1
v_call: TRBV16

cdr3_aa: CASSFGTSGPSYPYEQYF
j_call: TRBJ2-7
v_call: TRBV7-2

cdr3_aa: CASRTAGGNNEQFF
j_call: TRBJ2-1
v_call: TRBV11-3

cdr3_aa: CASPPGLSDEQFF
j_call: TRBJ2-1
v_call: TRBV18

cdr3_aa: CASSRDRLNEQFF
j_call: TRBJ2-1
v_call: TRBV27

cdr3_aa: CSARPPWTGSNTGELFF
j_call: TRBJ2-2
v_call: TRBV20-1

cdr3_aa: CASSLVGSENNQPQHF
j_call: TRBJ1-5
v_call: TRBV7-2

cdr3_aa: CASSSGVAGVSTQYF
j_call: TRBJ2-3
v_call: TRBV7-9

cdr3_aa: CASSSRQGASPNAYEQYF
j_call: TRBJ2-7
v_call: TRBV7-9

cdr3_aa: CASEDRGLDGGEQFF
j_call: TRBJ2-1
v_call: TRBV5-1

cdr3_aa: CASSLQAVSTDAEYF
j_call: TRBJ2-3
v_call: TRBV12-3/TRBV12-4

cdr3_aa: CASSLTERGRQETQYF
j_call: TRBJ2-5
v_call: TRBV5-5

cdr3_aa: CASSLDGRSDTQYF
j_call: TRBJ2-3
v_call: TRBV7-2

cdr3_aa: CASSSQGQFSEQYF
j_call: TRBJ2-7
v_call: TRBV7-2

cdr3_aa: CASSLRGLGANVLTF
j_call: TRBJ2-6
v_call: TRBV7-9